What follows are 3 T cell receptor beta chains derived from one specimen sequenced in a study of cytotoxic CD8 clonotypes in ibrutinib-treated CLL. Some clones are missing from TCRdb's copy, which holds only in-frame ones; the method was immunoSEQ multiplex PCR. The sample yields some 20,000 clones, roughly four fifths seen once. The material sequenced was PBMCs, taken before ibrutinib treatment. All receptors come from a human donor with chronic lymphocytic leukemia.

The genes are TRBV30 and TRBJ2-2; no clear D gene. Deletions cut 5 bases from V and 0 bases from J, with 7 bases between. CDR3 size: 13 residues. From germline, CDR1 is GTSNPN and CDR2 SVGIG (reference sequence). The CDR3 protein is CAWDITNTGELFF. The CDR3 coding sequence is TGTGCCTGGGACATTACGAACACCGGGGAGCTGTTTTTT.

V is TRBV5-1 and J is TRBJ2-1; 8 nucleotides align to TRBD2. This CDR3 comprises 15 residues. The V and J ends lost 1 base and 9 bases, in that order; junction bases with no gene match: 9. Germline values: CDR1 SGHRS, CDR2 YFSETQ. CDR3 region: CASSLLAGGAAEQFF. The CDR3, as DNA: TGCGCCAGCAGCTTGCTAGCGGGCGGGGCTGCTGAGCAGTTCTTC.

This sequence joins TRBV5-4 and TRBJ2-2; possibly TRBD1 for D (5 bases). Trimming removed 5 bases at V and 5 bases at J, with 10 bases between. Germline V gene data show CDR1 as SGHNT and CDR2 as YYREEE (reference sequence). The CDR3 has 13 amino acids. The CDR3 loop is CASSQGVTGELFF. For the CDR3, the DNA is TGTGCCAGCAGTCAGGGCGTAACCGGGGAGCTGTTTTTT.